These 25 T cell receptor beta chains originate from one sample sequenced in a study of T cell responses to AZD1222 COVID-19 vaccine. Sequencing was performed with immunoSEQ multiplex PCR; in TCRdb, only in-frame clones are kept and a portion is missing. The sample contains about 98,000 clones, almost 90% of which appear only once. The sample in question was peripheral blood, obtained on day 0 of MenACWY control vaccination. The receptors were gathered from an adult in good health.

The chain uses TRBV11-1 and TRBJ2-5; perhaps TRBD2 as D (5 bases). With 5 bases removed from V and 5 bases from J, the gap between germline ends came to 15 bases. The CDR3 is 14 residues long. Per the germline V gene, CDR1 is SGHAT and CDR2 is FQDESV (reference sequence). The CDR3 protein is CASSHNGVEETQYF. The DNA for the CDR3 is TGTGCCAGCAGCCATAACGGGGTCGAGGAGACCCAGTACTTC.

V is TRBV6-2 or TRBV6-3 and J is TRBJ1-1, with unresolved D. The CDR3 is made up of 13 amino acids. The V gene lost 4 bases and the J gene lost 1 base, with 7 bases spanning the gap. CDR1 is MNHEY and CDR2 is SVGEGT in the germline V gene. The CDR3 DNA is TGTGCCAGCAGTTTTCGCGGGAACACTGAAGCTTTCTTT. This sequence encodes CASSFRGNTEAFF.

The V and J genes are TRBV19 and TRBJ1-1; D uncertain. Germline values: CDR1 LNHDA, CDR2 SQIVND (reference sequence). CDR3 length: 12 residues. Trimming took off 3 bases at V and 3 bases at J, with 5 bases between the two ends. CDR3 amino acids: CASSIDYTEAFF. CDR3 in DNA: TGTGCCAGTAGTATCGACTACACTGAAGCTTTCTTT.

This clone was seen only a few times. This sequence joins TRBV4-1 and TRBJ1-6; D is unclear. The CDR3 contains 12 residues. V was pared by 4 bases and J by 7 bases, with 5 bases between. Germline values: CDR1 MGHRA, CDR2 YSYEKL. In DNA, the CDR3 is TGCGCCAGCAGCCTCCAGAATTCACCCCTCCACTTT. It codes for CASSLQNSPLHF.

The chain is built from TRBV5-1 and TRBJ2-7, with D perhaps TRBD2 (5 bases). CDR3 size: 14 residues. Germline lookup yields CDR1 SGHRS and CDR2 YFSETQ. Trimming pared 1 base from V and 0 bases from J, leaving 8 bases between. CDR3 sequence: CASSLNSASYEQYF. DNA for the CDR3: TGCGCCAGCAGCTTGAATAGCGCCTCCTACGAGCAGTACTTC.

This rearrangement joins TRBV4-1 to TRBJ1-1; D is undetermined. The germline V and J ends were trimmed by 4 bases and 0 bases, with 12 bases remaining between them. In germline, CDR1 is MGHRA, CDR2 YSYEKL. CDR3 length: 15 amino acids. CDR3 sequence: CASSPRGDMNTEAFF. DNA of the CDR3: TGCGCCAGCAGCCCCCGGGGAGACATGAACACTGAAGCTTTCTTT.

The chain links TRBV5-1 to TRBJ1-4; D might be TRBD1 (6 bases). The V end was cut by 0 bases, the J end by 8 bases, with 14 bases between. CDR3 size: 15 residues. Germline V gene lookup returns CDR1 SGHRS and CDR2 YFSETQ. In DNA form, the CDR3 reads TGCGCCAGCAGCTTGGCTGTAGGGGGAGAAGAAAAACTGTTTTTT. This sequence encodes CASSLAVGGEEKLFF.

The chain links TRBV7-3 to TRBJ2-2; D uncertain. V was shortened by 6 bases and J by 4 bases, with 12 bases between the two germline ends. The germline V gene encodes CDR1 SGHTA and CDR2 FQGTGA. The CDR3 is made up of 14 amino acids. CDR3: CASRGPESTGELFF. The CDR3 nucleotides are TGTGCCAGCAGGGGTCCAGAAAGCACCGGGGAGCTGTTTTTT.

In DNA form, the CDR3 reads TGTGCCAGCTTACCCTGGGAGGGCGAGAACACTGAAGCTTTCTTT. Translating it yields CASLPWEGENTEAFF. The chain is built from TRBV18 and TRBJ1-1; D gene uncertain. The V end was cut by 7 bases, the J end by 1 base, with 16 bases between. Per the germline V gene, CDR1 is KGHSH and CDR2 is LQKENI. The CDR3 covers 15 residues.

The J gene is TRBJ2-3, the V gene TRBV19, with 7 bases lining up with TRBD2. V lost 6 bases and J lost 2; bases outside the gene matches: 8. Germline CDR1 and CDR2: LNHDA and SQIVND (reference sequence). The CDR3 sequence is 15 residues long. The CDR3 sequence is CASRTSPGNTDTQYF. The DNA of the CDR3 is TGTGCCAGTAGGACTAGCCCTGGGAACACAGATACGCAGTATTTT.

As for this clone: It is likely a read error, because the conserved phenylalanine at the end of the CDR3 is missing. The DNA is left out, because the CDR3 cannot be placed on it with certainty; the CDR3 is given as TCRdb lists it. The rearrangement links TRBV6-2 or TRBV6-3 to TRBJ1-3; whether TRBD1, the table's D call, matches the DNA was not checked. CDR1 and CDR2 from the germline V gene are MNHEY and SVGEGT. Counting both end residues, the CDR3 totals 12 amino acids. The CDR3 sequence: CASRRNPGQEFL.

V usage is TRBV7-8 and J usage is TRBJ1-5; no clear D gene. V was trimmed by 4 bases and J by 9 bases, leaving 16 bases between them. The CDR3 extends over 14 amino acids. Germline CDR1 SGHVS, CDR2 FQNEAQ. The CDR3 reads CASSSMPRQGPQHF. CDR3 nucleotide sequence: TGTGCCAGCAGCTCAATGCCGCGGCAAGGGCCCCAGCATTTT.

The CDR3 sequence: CASRLMGSSGNTIYF. As DNA, the CDR3 is TGTGCCAGCCGCCTCATGGGGAGCTCTGGAAACACCATATATTTT. The V and J genes are TRBV6-5 and TRBJ1-3; D remains ambiguous. Germline lookup yields CDR1 MNHEY and CDR2 SVGAGI. V was pared by 8 bases and J by 0 bases, with 14 bases between. CDR3 length: 15 residues.

The chain employs TRBV5-1 and TRBJ2-5; 9 nucleotides line up with TRBD2. The CDR3 totals 15 residues. With V trimmed by 4 bases and J by 2 bases, 6 bases remained unmatched. The V gene's germline CDR1 is SGHRS and CDR2 YFSETQ. CDR3: CASSPMTSGQETQYF. CDR3 bases: TGCGCCAGCAGCCCTATGACTAGCGGACAAGAGACCCAGTACTTC.

J is TRBJ1-6 and V is TRBV5-4; TRBD1 agrees at 8 bases. The V and J ends lost 4 bases and 10 bases, in that order; junction bases with no gene match: 10. The germline gives CDR1 SGHNT, CDR2 YYREEE (reference sequence). This CDR3 has 15 amino acids. The CDR3 region has the DNA TGTGCCAGCAGCAGACAGGGGACATATCGGTCACCCCTCCACTTT. Encoded protein: CASSRQGTYRSPLHF.

The CDR3 region is CASSPWTANSPLHF. CDR3 sequence (DNA): TGTGCCAGCAGCCCGTGGACTGCGAATTCACCCCTCCACTTT. The chain combines TRBV14 with TRBJ1-6; D is ambiguous. The CDR3 is made up of 14 amino acids. The V and J ends lost 4 bases and 7 bases respectively, with 11 bases between them. Germline V lookup: CDR1 SGHDN, CDR2 FVKESK.

The CDR3, as DNA: TGCGCCAGCAGCCAAGAGATCAGGGGCTCTGGAAACACCATATATTTT. Encoded protein: CASSQEIRGSGNTIYF. This chain links TRBV4-3 with TRBJ1-3; D is possibly TRBD1 (6 bases). The germline V and J ends were trimmed by 0 bases and 0 bases, with 9 bases remaining between them. CDR3 length: 16 amino acids. Germline V gene lookup returns CDR1 LGHNA and CDR2 YSLEER.

This rearrangement joins TRBV6-5 to TRBJ2-1; a possible D gene is TRBD2 (6 bases). Germline V gives CDR1 MNHEY, CDR2 SVGAGI. The CDR3 runs 14 residues. Trimming removed 10 bases at V and 2 bases at J, with 15 bases between. DNA of the CDR3: TGTGCCACCCGTCGGAGGGGCGCCTACAATGAGCAGTTCTTC. As protein: CATRRRGAYNEQFF.

This sequence joins TRBV30 and TRBJ1-1; the match to TRBD1 covers 8 bases. The CDR3 loop spans 15 amino acids. Germline V CDR1 and CDR2: GTSNPN, SVGIG (reference sequence). The ends lost 2 bases at V and 3 bases at J; junction bases unmatched: 8. CDR3 bases: TGTGCCTGGAGTCGGCAGGGGGCGAGGGACACTGAAGCTTTCTTT. Encoded protein: CAWSRQGARDTEAFF.

The chain recombines TRBV10-3 with TRBJ1-1; 8 bases are a match to TRBD1. J was trimmed by 3 bases and V by 10 bases; bases with no gene match: 4. Germline V CDR1 and CDR2: ENHRY, SYGVKD. The CDR3 consists of 12 residues. The CDR3 DNA follows: TGTGCCACCGGACAGGGAGACACTGAAGCTTTCTTT. Translation: CATGQGDTEAFF.

The J gene is TRBJ2-1, the V gene TRBV6-5, with D possibly being TRBD2 (6 bases). The CDR3 loop spans 15 amino acids. V lost 6 bases and J 7 bases, leaving 19 bases between the germline ends. Germline lookup yields CDR1 MNHEY and CDR2 SVGAGI. CDR3 DNA sequence: TGTGCCAGCAGCCGGGAGAATGGGGGTCTGAATGAGCAGTTCTTC. It codes for CASSRENGGLNEQFF.

The chain recombines TRBV4-1 with TRBJ1-2, with 10 bases aligning to TRBD1. The germline V gene encodes CDR1 MGHRA and CDR2 YSYEKL. The CDR3 consists of 17 residues. V was clipped by 0 bases and J by 4 bases; unmatched bases: 8. This chain's CDR3 is CASSQEGTGELGYGYTF. The CDR3 DNA reads TGCGCCAGCAGCCAAGAAGGGACAGGGGAGTTGGGCTATGGCTACACCTTC.

The V call is TRBV7-9, the J call TRBJ1-2; tentative D call: TRBD1 (5 bases). This CDR3 has 12 amino acids. V was trimmed by 5 bases and J by 3 bases, leaving 7 bases between them. Germline V gene data show CDR1 as SEHNR and CDR2 as FQNEAQ (reference sequence). The CDR3 sequence is CASSDRYYGYTF. The DNA for the CDR3 is TGTGCCAGCAGCGACAGATACTATGGCTACACCTTC. Full variable domain (outside the CDR3, taken from reference TRBV7-9 and TRBJ1-2): DTGVSQNPRHKITKRGQNVTFRCDPISEHNRLYWYRQTLGQGPEFLTYFQNEAQLEKSRLLSDRFSAERPKGSFSTLEIQRTEQGDSAMYLCASSDRYYGYTFGSGTRLTVV.

The chain couples TRBV5-1 to TRBJ1-4; TRBD1 matches 11 bases. The junction had 2 bases not matched to a gene; V was cut back by 0 bases and J by 7 bases. Per the germline V gene, CDR1 is SGHRS and CDR2 is YFSETQ. The CDR3 has 15 amino acids. CDR3 amino acids: CASSLAGTGGEKLFF. The CDR3 DNA reads TGCGCCAGCAGCTTGGCCGGGACAGGGGGTGAAAAACTGTTTTTT.

The chain carries TRBV5-6 and TRBJ1-1; the D gene is possibly TRBD1 (6 bases). The ends were cut back, 4 bases at V and 8 bases at J, with 12 bases in the middle. Germline-derived CDR1 and CDR2 are SGHDT and YYEEEE. The CDR3 spans 12 residues. CDR3 sequence: CASSLTTGEAFF. CDR3 nucleotide sequence: TGTGCCAGCAGCCTGACCACAGGGGAAGCTTTCTTT.